Listed below are T cell receptor beta chains from one sample, sequenced in a study of identical twins. TCRdb called the 5' RACE reads again in MiXCR, with one record for every CDR3 protein. The table lists 200,000 to 300,000 distinct CDR3 sequences, about 7.3% of them singletons. Separately, the same data were catalogued under a study of yellow fever vaccine responses in identical twins.

The sequencing input was memory (CD45RO+) T cells sorted from blood. The source is a woman aged 18-29 years in good health. Each CDR3 is given with its conserved first and last residue. The D gene is left open where the match is weak. Expanded clones get a size class; other rows say once, few or many, or leave the size out.

TRBV6-2/TRBV6-3	NA	TRBJ2-2	few	CASSYTPGQNTGELFF	TGTGCCAGCAGTTACACTCCGGGACAGAACACCGGGGAGCTGTTTTTT
TRBV18	NA	TRBJ2-7	few	CASSKESYEQYF	TGTGCCAGCTCAAAGGAATCTTACGAGCAGTACTTC
TRBV28	TRBD1	TRBJ1-1	many	CASSRGLNTEAFF	TGTGCCAGCAGCAGGGGGTTGAACACTGAAGCTTTCTTT
TRBV6-1	NA	TRBJ1-5	NA	CASRAGANQPQHF	TGTGCCAGCAGAGCCGGGGCGAATCAGCCCCAGCATTTT
TRBV7-9	NA	TRBJ2-1	NA	CASTLMSGSPWFF	TGTGCCAGCACCCTAATGTCAGGGTCGCCCTGGTTCTTC
TRBV5-4	TRBD2	TRBJ2-1	few	CASSLGPRGTGGLAGVNEQFF	TGTGCCAGCAGCTTGGGACCCCGCGGGACAGGGGGACTAGCGGGGGTGAATGAGCAGTTCTTC
TRBV5-1	NA	TRBJ2-5	many	CASSLDLQTQYF	TGCGCCAGCAGCTTGGACCTTCAGACCCAGTACTTC
TRBV5-4	TRBD2	TRBJ2-2	NA	CASSLTSGSLGELFF	TGTGCCAGCAGCTTGACTAGCGGGAGTCTCGGGGAGCTGTTTTTT
TRBV29-1	NA	TRBJ1-2	many	CSVEAPEQNYGYTF	TGCAGCGTTGAAGCCCCCGAACAAAACTATGGCTACACCTTC
TRBV10-3	TRBD1	TRBJ1-1	NA	CAIKPGQGAVNTEAFF	TGTGCCATCAAACCGGGACAGGGGGCCGTGAACACTGAAGCTTTCTTT
TRBV5-1	TRBD2	TRBJ2-3	few	CASSPGLAGGPRRTDTQYF	TGCGCCAGCAGCCCGGGACTAGCGGGAGGGCCTCGGCGCACAGATACGCAGTATTTT
TRBV12-3/TRBV12-4	TRBD2	TRBJ2-5	few	CASSFSGGAETQYF	TGTGCCAGCAGTTTTAGCGGGGGGGCAGAGACCCAGTACTTC
TRBV28	NA	TRBJ1-1	many	CASSLAAGDTEAFF	TGTGCCAGCAGCCTGGCCGCAGGGGACACTGAAGCTTTCTTT
TRBV20-1	NA	TRBJ1-1	few	CSARQGPNTEAFF	TGCAGTGCTAGACAGGGCCCGAACACTGAAGCTTTCTTT
TRBV11-2	TRBD2	TRBJ2-5	NA	CASSLSYGGAGETQYF	TGTGCCAGCAGCTTATCCTACGGGGGGGCCGGAGAGACCCAGTACTTC
TRBV14	NA	TRBJ2-1	few	CASSLRLGLIYNEQFF	TGTGCCAGCAGCCTGAGACTGGGACTTATCTACAATGAGCAGTTCTTC
TRBV18	NA	TRBJ2-1	NA	CASSSQGGNTYNEQFF	TGTGCCAGCTCATCGCAGGGTGGGAATACCTACAATGAGCAGTTCTTC
TRBV3-1	NA	TRBJ2-7	many	CASSQAGGFEQYF	TGTGCCAGCAGCCAGGCGGGCGGCTTCGAGCAGTACTTC